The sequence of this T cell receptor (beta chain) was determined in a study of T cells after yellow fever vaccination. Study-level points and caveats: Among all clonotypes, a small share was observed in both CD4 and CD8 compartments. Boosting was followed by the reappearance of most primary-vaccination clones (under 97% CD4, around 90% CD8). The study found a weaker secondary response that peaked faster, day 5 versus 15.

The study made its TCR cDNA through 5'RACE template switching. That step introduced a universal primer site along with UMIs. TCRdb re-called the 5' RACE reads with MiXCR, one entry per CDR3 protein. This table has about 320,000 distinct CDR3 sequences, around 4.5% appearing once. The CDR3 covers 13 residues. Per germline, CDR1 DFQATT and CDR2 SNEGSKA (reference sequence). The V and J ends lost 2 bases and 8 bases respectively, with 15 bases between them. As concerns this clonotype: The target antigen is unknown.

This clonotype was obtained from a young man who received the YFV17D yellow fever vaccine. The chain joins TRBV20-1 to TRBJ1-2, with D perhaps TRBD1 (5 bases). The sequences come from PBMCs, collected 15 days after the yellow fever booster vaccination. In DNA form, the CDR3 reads TGCAGTGCTAGACTGGTGGGGGGTCAGGGCTACACCTTC. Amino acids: CSARLVGGQGYTF.